This passage covers 15 T cell receptor beta chains from one sample sequenced in a study of T cell responses to AZD1222 COVID-19 vaccine. Only in-frame clones appear in the TCRdb table, and some are missing; sequencing was by immunoSEQ multiplex PCR. The profile shows approximately 100,000 clones, just under 95% of them singletons. The source was peripheral blood, collected on day 0 of AZD1222 vaccination. The origin of the receptors is an adult in good health.

The chain couples TRBV7-2 to TRBJ1-2; weak D call: TRBD1 (6 bases). Deletions cut 1 base from V and 2 bases from J, with 8 bases between. Germline assignment: CDR1 SGHTA and CDR2 FQGNSA. The CDR3 is 14 residues long. CDR3 residues: CASSLEQGNYGYTF. Here the CDR3 DNA reads TGTGCCAGCAGCTTAGAACAGGGCAACTATGGCTACACCTTC.

The V and J genes are TRBV27 and TRBJ2-3, with D possibly matching TRBD2 (6 bases). Germline CDR1 is MNHEY and CDR2 is SMNVEV (reference sequence). Trimming shortened V by 5 bases and J by 4 bases, and 13 bases separated the two germline ends. There are 14 residues in the CDR3. The CDR3 loop is CASSGGMRADTQYF. CDR3 bases: TGTGCCAGCAGTGGCGGGATGAGGGCAGATACGCAGTATTTT.

V is TRBV6-6 and J is TRBJ1-6; D unresolved. The length of the CDR3 is 12 residues. Deletions cut 2 bases from V and 9 bases from J, with 5 bases between. Germline assignment: CDR1 MNHNY and CDR2 SVGAGI (reference sequence). The CDR3: CASSYETSPLHF. The CDR3 DNA is TGTGCCAGCAGTTACGAGACTTCACCCCTCCACTTT.

The chain recombines TRBV7-3 with TRBJ2-5, with 9 bases aligning to TRBD1. Germline V gene sequence: CDR1 SGHTA, CDR2 FQGTGA. The V gene end was trimmed by 2 bases and the J gene end by 2 bases; junction bases not matched to a gene: 3. There are 15 residues in the CDR3. CDR3 in amino acids: CASSLGTGPQETQYF. In DNA, the CDR3 is TGTGCCAGCAGCTTAGGGACAGGGCCTCAAGAGACCCAGTACTTC.

The rearrangement joins TRBV7-9 to TRBJ2-2, with 8 nucleotides matching TRBD1. Germline values: CDR1 SEHNR, CDR2 FQNEAQ (reference sequence). After removal of 5 bases from V and 4 bases from J, the junction contained 12 bases not matched to a gene. CDR3 size: 17 residues. This CDR3 is CASSPSPDRVGTGELFF. DNA for the CDR3: TGTGCCAGCAGCCCCTCCCCGGACAGGGTAGGCACCGGGGAGCTGTTTTTT.

CDR3 nucleotides: TGTGCCAGCAGCGTAGAAGACCAAGCTGGAAACACCATATATTTT. It encodes CASSVEDQAGNTIYF. The J gene is TRBJ1-3, the V gene TRBV9; D unclear. The germline V gene has CDR1 SGDLS and CDR2 YYNGEE. Trimming pared 0 bases from V and 2 bases from J, leaving 9 bases between. CDR3 length equals 15 residues.

V usage is TRBV5-4 and J usage is TRBJ2-1; D is possibly TRBD1 (6 bases). The CDR3 spans 15 residues. Per the germline V gene, CDR1 is SGHNT and CDR2 is YYREEE (reference sequence). V lost 10 bases to trimming and J lost 7 bases, with 24 bases between them. The CDR3 reads CARGERGRGRNEQFF. The CDR3 DNA follows: TGTGCCCGAGGCGAAAGGGGCAGGGGTAGGAATGAGCAGTTCTTC.

The chain combines TRBV1 with TRBJ1-5. TRBV1 is noted as a pseudogene. The CDR3 length is 19 residues. The CDR3 spells CTSSQDRGTGGCSNQPQHF. CDR3 nucleotides: TGCACCAGCAGCCAAGATCGAGGTACAGGAGGGTGTAGCAATCAGCCCCAGCATTTT.

V and J are TRBV28 and TRBJ2-7, with D possibly being TRBD1 or TRBD2 (5 bases each). In germline, CDR1 is MDHEN, CDR2 SYDVKM. Deletions cut 5 bases from V and 0 bases from J, with 11 bases between. This CDR3 comprises 14 residues. CDR3 DNA sequence: TGTGCCAGCAGTCCCTCCGGGACCTCCTACGAGCAGTACTTC. Residues: CASSPSGTSYEQYF.

The chain carries TRBV3-1 (or the pseudogene TRBV3-2) and TRBJ1-3, with D possibly being TRBD1 (5 bases). Germline CDR1 reads LGHDT; CDR2 reads YNNKEL (reference sequence). Trimming shortened V by 3 bases and J by 3 bases, and 9 bases separated the two germline ends. This CDR3 is built from 14 residues. CDR3 region: CASSQGTNGNTIYF. The DNA of the CDR3 is TGTGCCAGCAGCCAGGGGACGAATGGAAACACCATATATTTT.

The chain is built from TRBV5-1 and TRBJ2-1, with 10 nucleotides matching TRBD2. J gave up 2 bases and V 0 bases, and 8 bases lay outside the gene matches. The CDR3 runs 18 residues. Germline V gives CDR1 SGHRS, CDR2 YFSETQ. The CDR3 bases are TGCGCCAGCAGCTTGGGGCTTGGACTAGCGGCCCCCTACAATGAGCAGTTCTTC. Its protein is CASSLGLGLAAPYNEQFF.

The chain has TRBV4-1 and TRBJ1-6; possible D gene TRBD1, 6 bases. Germline V gene data show CDR1 as MGHRA and CDR2 as YSYEKL. This CDR3 is built from 16 residues. With 0 bases removed from V and 6 bases from J, the gap between germline ends came to 12 bases. The CDR3 reads CASSQDGGGANSPLHF. CDR3 DNA: TGCGCCAGCAGCCAAGATGGCGGGGGGGCTAATTCACCCCTCCACTTT.

The chain employs TRBV12-5 and TRBJ1-1; D is uncertain. Germline V gene lookup returns CDR1 LGHNT and CDR2 FRNRAP. The V end was cut by 2 bases, the J end by 1 base, with 5 bases between. There are 13 residues in the CDR3. The CDR3 sequence: CASGLRQNTEAFF. DNA for the CDR3: TGTGCTAGTGGTTTGAGACAGAACACTGAAGCTTTCTTT.

This clone was detected only once. This sequence joins TRBV5-5 and TRBJ1-1; 8 bases agree with TRBD1. In germline, CDR1 is SGHKS, CDR2 YYEKEE (reference sequence). Trimming at V came to 4 bases and at J to 2 bases, leaving 10 bases not matched to a gene. The CDR3 length is 16 residues. The CDR3 DNA reads as TGTGCCAGCAGCCGAATAGGGACAGGAACAAACACTGAAGCTTTCTTT. It codes for CASSRIGTGTNTEAFF.

V gene TRBV30 combines with J gene TRBJ2-6, with D unclear. CDR3 length: 12 amino acids. The germline gives CDR1 GTSNPN, CDR2 SVGIG (reference sequence). Trimming left V 3 bases short and J 4 bases short, with 4 bases between. The CDR3 nucleotides are TGTGCCTGGAGCCCCGGGGCCAACGTCCTGACTTTC. Its protein product is CAWSPGANVLTF.